The 8 T cell receptor beta chains in this list originate from one sample, sequenced in a study of blood T cell repertoires in COVID-19. The protocol was immunoSEQ multiplex PCR, while the TCRdb copy is restricted to in-frame clones and leaves out a portion. The sample has tens of thousands of clones, approximately 89% seen once; the top ten hold 9% to 15%. Sample: peripheral blood. The receptors derive from a man aged 70-80 years with active or convalescent COVID-19.

The chain links TRBV5-1 to TRBJ2-3, with TRBD2 identical over 7 bases. This CDR3 is 16 amino acids long. Germline V gives CDR1 SGHRS, CDR2 YFSETQ. The trim removed 4 bases at V and 0 bases at J, leaving 8 bases unmatched. The CDR3 nucleotides are TGCGCCAGCAGCCCCCTTCCAGCGGGGAGCACAGATACGCAGTATTTT. It specifies CASSPLPAGSTDTQYF. The full variable domain, with the rest looked up from reference TRBV5-1 and TRBJ2-3, is KAGVTQTPRYLIKTRGQQVTLSCSPISGHRSVSWYQQTPGQGLQFLFEYFSETQRNKGNFPGRFSGRQFSNSRSEMNVSTLELGDSALYLCASSPLPAGSTDTQYFGPGTRLTVL.

This clone has just a few counts. The chain uses TRBV5-1 and TRBJ2-2, with D possibly being TRBD1 (5 bases). In germline, CDR1 is SGHRS, CDR2 YFSETQ. Between the trimmed V and J ends, which lost 4 bases and 3 bases, there was a span of 13 bases. CDR3 length: 15 residues. The CDR3 sequence: CASSPQGYDTGELFF. In DNA, the CDR3 is TGCGCCAGCAGCCCCCAGGGTTACGACACCGGGGAGCTGTTTTTT.

This clone was detected once. The chain uses TRBV19 and TRBJ2-6, with 8 positions matching TRBD1. The V gene end was trimmed by 5 bases and the J gene end by 0 bases; junction bases not matched to a gene: 9. The germline gives CDR1 LNHDA, CDR2 SQIVND (reference sequence). This CDR3 is built from 18 residues. The CDR3 loop is CASSAVGQGISGANVLTF. In DNA form, the CDR3 reads TGTGCCAGTAGTGCCGTCGGACAGGGTATCTCTGGGGCCAACGTCCTGACTTTC.

The chain has TRBV10-3 and TRBJ2-5; a possible D gene is TRBD1 (5 bases). CDR3 length: 14 amino acids. Trimming took 2 bases from V and 1 from J, leaving 8 bases between them. Germline V gene sequence: CDR1 ENHRY, CDR2 SYGVKD. Here the CDR3 reads CAISEIRAQETQYF. The CDR3 bases are TGTGCCATCAGTGAGATCAGGGCCCAAGAGACCCAGTACTTC.

The chain joins TRBV5-1 to TRBJ2-7; TRBD1 agrees at 9 bases. The CDR3 totals 14 residues. Per germline, CDR1 SGHRS and CDR2 YFSETQ. J gave up 2 bases and V 7 bases, and 7 bases lay outside the gene matches. As DNA, the CDR3 is TGCGCCAGCCGGGAAGGGACAGGGCCCTACGAGCAGTACTTC. It encodes CASREGTGPYEQYF. The full variable domain, its missing parts supplied by reference TRBV5-1 and TRBJ2-7, is KAGVTQTPRYLIKTRGQQVTLSCSPISGHRSVSWYQQTPGQGLQFLFEYFSETQRNKGNFPGRFSGRQFSNSRSEMNVSTLELGDSALYLCASREGTGPYEQYFGPGTRLTVT.

The chain recombines TRBV5-1 with TRBJ1-3; the match to TRBD1 covers 8 bases. The V and J ends lost 4 bases and 3 bases, in that order; junction bases with no gene match: 6. The CDR3 extends over 15 amino acids. Germline CDR1 and CDR2: SGHRS and YFSETQ. The CDR3 bases are TGCGCCAGCAGCACCGGACAGGGAGATGGAAACACCATATATTTT. Protein sequence: CASSTGQGDGNTIYF. Together with reference TRBV5-1 and TRBJ1-3, the CDR3 gives the full variable domain: KAGVTQTPRYLIKTRGQQVTLSCSPISGHRSVSWYQQTPGQGLQFLFEYFSETQRNKGNFPGRFSGRQFSNSRSEMNVSTLELGDSALYLCASSTGQGDGNTIYFGEGSWLTVV.

The sample holds a few counts of this clone. This chain links TRBV7-2 with TRBJ1-1; maybe TRBD1 (5 bases). The V end was cut by 3 bases, the J end by 3 bases, with 8 bases between. Germline values: CDR1 SGHTA, CDR2 FQGNSA. The CDR3 covers 13 residues. The CDR3 nucleotides are TGTGCCAGCAGCTTCGTCAGGGACACTGAAGCTTTCTTT. It codes for CASSFVRDTEAFF.

The V gene is TRBV25-1, the J gene TRBJ2-5; 11 bases align to TRBD1. Germline V gene data show CDR1 as MGHDK and CDR2 as SYGVNS. This CDR3 region has 14 residues. With 7 bases clipped from V and 5 bases from J, the junction kept 6 bases outside the gene matches. CDR3 sequence reads: CASTPGQGEETQYF. CDR3 nucleotide sequence: TGTGCCAGCACCCCGGGACAGGGGGAGGAGACCCAGTACTTC.